A single T cell receptor beta chain is shown here with its context. The antigen is not known. This sample was included in a study of shared clonotypes between healthy human individuals. Findings and limits, study-wide: Estimated richness values were generally larger in naive subsets than in memory subsets.

The method was immunoSEQ multiplex PCR; TCRdb's version includes in-frame clones alone and lacks a portion of them. The data show more than 2 million clones, about 94% seen once. The CDR3 consists of 16 residues. V shed 5 bases, J shed 5 bases, and the junction held 12 bases outside the gene matches. CDR1 and CDR2 (germline): KGHSH, LQKENI. Specimen: naive CD4+ T cells sorted from blood. The subset was: CD45RA+ positively selected. The TCR comes from a young man in good health. The chain employs TRBV18 and TRBJ2-7; the match to TRBD1 covers 10 bases. This chain's CDR3 is CASSGTGTGVVHEQYF. The CDR3 DNA reads as TGTGCCAGCTCAGGGACCGGGACAGGGGTCGTCCACGAGCAGTACTTC.